What follows describes a single T cell receptor (beta chain). Its target is not known. This sample was included in a study of graft-versus-host responses after intestinal transplantation. Study-level information: Anti-thymocyte globulin induction preceded around 3 years of tacrolimus and steroid maintenance in all recipients.

Trimming took off 8 bases at V and 0 bases at J, with 11 bases between the two ends. CDR3 length equals 14 residues. Germline V gives CDR1 LNHDA, CDR2 SQIVND (reference sequence). The repertoire was sequenced with immunoSEQ multiplex PCR; TCRdb's copy has only in-frame clones and lacks some. The sample carries tens of thousands of clones, 70% to 85% recorded once. Study-level findings and limits: Levels of circulating GvH clones at their peak were associated with early post-transplant HvG declines. Within the allografts of patients who had graft-donor T cell macrochimerism, graft-versus-host to host-versus-graft clonal ratios were high. Detected in recipient marrow were GvH clones, some of which were first observed in ileum or blood.

The origin of this receptor is a human donor who was the organ donor for an intestinal transplant. The rearrangement uses TRBV19 and TRBJ2-1; D is possibly TRBD1 or TRBD2 (5 bases each). The source was unstimulated CD4+ T cells sorted from spleen or lymph node cells, collected before transplant. CDR3 bases: TGTGCCAGTGACGGGACGGACTCCTACAATGAGCAGTTCTTC. Translation: CASDGTDSYNEQFF.